The 3 T cell receptor beta chains below were found in one sample sequenced in a study of T cell responses to AZD1222 COVID-19 vaccine. Repertoires were generated with immunoSEQ multiplex PCR, while TCRdb's copy carries only in-frame clones and drops some. The sample has fewer than 200,000 clones, roughly nine tenths seen once. Sequencing used peripheral blood, obtained 28 days after the second AZD1222 dose. The receptor set was obtained from an adult who received the AZD1222 COVID-19 vaccine.

This chain connects TRBV2 to TRBJ2-7, with D possibly being TRBD2 (5 bases). The V end was cut by 7 bases, the J end by 3 bases, with 10 bases between. The germline V gene encodes CDR1 SNHLY and CDR2 FYNNEI. This CDR3 region has 12 residues. The CDR3 reads CASNGGNYEQYF. CDR3 coding DNA: TGTGCCAGCAATGGAGGAAACTACGAGCAGTACTTC. The variable domain in full, completed from reference TRBV2 and TRBJ2-7, reads EPEVTQTPSHQVTQMGQEVILRCVPISNHLYFYWYRQILGQKVEFLVSFYNNEISEKSEIFDDQFSVERPDGSNFTLKIRSTKLEDSAMYFCASNGGNYEQYFGPGTRLTVT.

This chain links TRBV7-2 with TRBJ1-4; 7 bases match TRBD1. The germline CDR1 and CDR2 sequences are SGHTA and FQGNSA. J was trimmed by 1 base and V by 3 bases; bases with no gene match: 5. The CDR3 extends over 16 amino acids. The CDR3 coding sequence is TGTGCCAGCAGCTTGACAGGGCTTGGAACTAATGAAAAACTGTTTTTT. Translated: CASSLTGLGTNEKLFF. Combining the CDR3 with reference TRBV7-2 and TRBJ1-4 gives the whole variable domain GAGVSQSPSNKVTEKGKDVELRCDPISGHTALYWYRQSLGQGLEFLIYFQGNSAPDKSGLPSDRFSAERTGGSVSTLTIQRTQQEDSAVYLCASSLTGLGTNEKLFFGSGTQLSVL.

The chain couples TRBV10-1 to TRBJ1-2; D not resolved. The germline V gene encodes CDR1 WNHNN and CDR2 SYGVQD (reference sequence). This CDR3 has 15 residues. V lost 7 bases and J 0 bases, leaving 15 bases between the germline ends. The CDR3 DNA is TGCGCCAGCAAAGGTCGGTCGGAACCTAACTATGGCTACACCTTC. It is translated as CASKGRSEPNYGYTF.